What follows is one TCR beta chain and its context. The antigen is undetermined. The primer mix had 60 Vbeta and 13 Jbeta primers. The protocol was immunoSEQ multiplex PCR, while the TCRdb copy is restricted to in-frame clones and leaves out a portion. This sample yields about 81,000 clones, of which 70% to 80% are seen a single time; roughly 3% belongs to the top ten. The sample belongs to a study of cytomegalovirus exposure and HLA in healthy donors. Study-wide results and limits: Most subjects' HLA-A and HLA-B alleles were reportedly predicted from TCR beta sequences.

This CDR3 is built from 17 residues. With 2 bases clipped from V and 1 base from J, the junction kept 4 bases outside the gene matches. The germline V gene encodes CDR1 MGHRA and CDR2 YSYEKL. The specimen was PBMCs. The clonotype was recovered from a man aged 50 to 60 in good health and CMV-seropositive. The chain carries TRBV4-1 and TRBJ2-2; TRBD2 agrees at 10 bases. The CDR3 nucleotides are TGCGCCAGCAGCCAAAAGGGACTAGCGAGGAACACCGGGGAGCTGTTTTTT. This translates into CASSQKGLARNTGELFF.